Listed below are T cell receptor beta chains from one sample, sequenced in a study of cytotoxic CD8 clonotypes in ibrutinib-treated CLL. This table comes from immunoSEQ multiplex PCR, and its TCRdb copy is limited to in-frame clones, with some not included. The table has more than 85,000 clones, about 74% seen once. Material: PBMCs, obtained after 24 months of ibrutinib treatment. Receptors were obtained from a human donor with chronic lymphocytic leukemia. Each CDR3 is given with its conserved first and last residue. D genes are given only for firm matches. Size values are once, few and many counts, or a class for expanded clones, and some rows have none.

V	D	J	size	DNA	CDR3
TRBV25-1	NA	TRBJ1-2	once	TGTGCCAGCAGTGGGGTTGGCAACTATGGCTACACCTTC	CASSGVGNYGYTF
TRBV19	NA	TRBJ1-2	NA	TGTGCCAGTAGCACAGGGCCGGTCCCTTATGGCTACACCTTC	CASSTGPVPYGYTF
TRBV18	NA	TRBJ2-7	NA	TGTGCCAGCTCCGACAGCGCCTACGAGCAGTACTTC	CASSDSAYEQYF
TRBV10-2	NA	TRBJ2-1	NA	TGCGCCACCACATACCGAATTGGGGGTTACAATGAGCAGTTCTTC	CATTYRIGGYNEQFF
TRBV10-3	TRBD2	TRBJ2-7	few	TGTGCCGCGGATTCGGGACTAGCGGGCTACGAGCAGTACTTC	CAADSGLAGYEQYF
TRBV6-1	NA	TRBJ1-4	NA	TGTGCCAGCAGTGGCTGGGACATTATCCCAAAACTGTTTTTT	CASSGWDIIPKLFF
TRBV5-1	NA	TRBJ2-3	NA	TGCGCCAGCCAAGACAGCCTAGTGCGGACAGATACGCAGTATTTT	CASQDSLVRTDTQYF
TRBV5-7	TRBD1	TRBJ1-1	NA	TGTGCCAGCAGGTCTGGACAGGATGAAGCTTTCTTT	CASRSGQDEAFF
TRBV5-1	NA	TRBJ2-1	few	TGCGCCAGCAGAACTAGCTTATACAATGAGCAGTTCTTC	CASRTSLYNEQFF
TRBV5-4	TRBD1	TRBJ2-1	NA	TGTGCCAGCAGCTGGGCCCTAGGGACAGGGGGAAGTGAGCAGTTCTTC	CASSWALGTGGSEQFF
TRBV7-9	NA	TRBJ2-1	NA	TGTGCTAGCAGCTTAGTGGCACGCAATGAGCAGTTCTTC	CASSLVARNEQFF
TRBV19	NA	TRBJ1-6	NA	TGTGCCAGTCAGGGAGGGAGGGTGGCTCACTCACCCCTCCACTTT	CASQGGRVAHSPLHF
TRBV7-2	TRBD1	TRBJ2-7	NA	TGTGCCAGCAGCTGGGACAGGGGTGGTCTCGAGCAGTACTTC	CASSWDRGGLEQYF
TRBV27	TRBD1	TRBJ1-3	NA	TGTGCCAGCAGGTCCGGGACAGGGGGTGGAAACACCATATATTTT	CASRSGTGGGNTIYF
TRBV27	NA	TRBJ2-7	NA	TGTGCCAGCAGTGAGGCTAGCGTGACCTCCTACGAGCAGTACTTC	CASSEASVTSYEQYF
TRBV2	NA	TRBJ1-3	few	TGTGCCAGCACGCGTCACAGTCGCTCTGGAAACACCATATATTTT	CASTRHSRSGNTIYF
TRBV15	NA	TRBJ2-6	NA	TGTGCCACCAGCCCCCTCGGCAGCTCTGGGGCCAACGTCCTGACTTTC	CATSPLGSSGANVLTF
TRBV29-1	TRBD1	TRBJ1-5	few	TGCAGCGTCGGGGACAGTAGCAATCAGCCCCAGCATTTT	CSVGDSSNQPQHF
TRBV19	TRBD1	TRBJ2-7	NA	TGTGCCAGTATGCCCTGGACAGGGTTACTTGAGCAGTACTTC	CASMPWTGLLEQYF
TRBV2	NA	TRBJ1-1	NA	TGTGCCAGCACTCAGAGGGAAGGGCTGGACACTGAAGCTTTCTTT	CASTQREGLDTEAFF
TRBV28	TRBD1	TRBJ2-7	NA	TGTGCCAGCAGAAAAGGACAGGGACGCTCCTACGAGCAGTACTTC	CASRKGQGRSYEQYF
TRBV29-1	TRBD1	TRBJ2-5	NA	TGCAGCGTGCTGGGACAGGGTAGGGAGACCCAGTACTTC	CSVLGQGRETQYF
TRBV11-2	TRBD2	TRBJ2-5	NA	TGTGCCAGCAGCAATTCCCCGGCTAGCGGGAGGAAAGAGACCCAGTACTTC	CASSNSPASGRKETQYF
TRBV30	NA	TRBJ2-2	NA	TGTGCCTGGTCCATCCCCGGTCCCGGGGAGCTGTTTTTT	CAWSIPGPGELFF
TRBV4-3	NA	TRBJ1-1	NA	TGCGCCAGCAGCCAATCGGTATCCACTGAAGCTTTCTTT	CASSQSVSTEAFF
TRBV28	TRBD1	TRBJ1-2	NA	TGTGCCAGCAGTAAAGGGACAGCTAACTATGGCTACACCTTC	CASSKGTANYGYTF
TRBV5-1	NA	TRBJ2-7	NA	TGCGCCAGCAGCTTGGATAGCCCAACAACCCCATACGAGCAGTACTTC	CASSLDSPTTPYEQYF
TRBV6-6	TRBD1	TRBJ2-5	NA	TGTGCCAGCAGCCCCGACAGGGGTGGAGAGACCCAGTACTTC	CASSPDRGGETQYF
TRBV15	NA	TRBJ1-2	NA	TGTGCCACCAGCAGAGATTCGGAGAGTGGCTACACCTTC	CATSRDSESGYTF
TRBV27	NA	TRBJ2-3	NA	TGTGCCAGCAGTTCCAAAAGTAAGGGAGTGGTGGCCCTCACAGATACGCAGTATTTT	CASSSKSKGVVALTDTQYF
TRBV15	NA	TRBJ2-5	NA	TGTGCCACCAGCAGGGCGGGTGGTATGGAGACCCAGTACTTC	CATSRAGGMETQYF
TRBV7-2	TRBD2	TRBJ2-3	NA	TGTGCCAGCAGCTTATGGTCGGGAGGGGGAGATACGCAGTATTTT	CASSLWSGGGDTQYF
TRBV4-1	NA	TRBJ2-7	NA	TGCGCCAGCAGCCCGGTAGCGTGGACCTACGAGCAGTACTTC	CASSPVAWTYEQYF
TRBV7-9	NA	TRBJ2-7	NA	TGTGCCAGCAGCTTAAGTTTTCAAGAGCAGTACTTC	CASSLSFQEQYF
TRBV18	NA	TRBJ1-4	NA	TGTGCCAGCTCACAAAACCCGGGCTCAGGGAGAGGTGAAAAACTGTTTTTT	CASSQNPGSGRGEKLFF
TRBV10-2	NA	TRBJ2-7	NA	TGCGCCAGCTCTCGGGGGCAGCGGGGCTACGAGCAGTACTTC	CASSRGQRGYEQYF
TRBV7-9	NA	TRBJ1-1	NA	TGTGCCAGCAGCTTCCGGACAGAGAACACTGAAGCTTTCTTT	CASSFRTENTEAFF
TRBV15	TRBD1	TRBJ1-5	once	TGTGCCACCCGACAGGGGATCAATCAGCCCCAGCATTTT	CATRQGINQPQHF
TRBV5-1	NA	TRBJ2-1	NA	TGCGCCAGCAGCTTGGCCTCAGGCGGGGAACTTTACAATGAGCAGTTCTTC	CASSLASGGELYNEQFF
TRBV7-2	NA	TRBJ1-1	NA	TGTGCCAGCAGCTTGGGCCTCGGGGGGAACACTGAAGCTTTCTTT	CASSLGLGGNTEAFF
TRBV7-2	NA	TRBJ1-2	NA	TGTGCCAGCAGCTTAAATCGGATGGGGGGCTACACCTTC	CASSLNRMGGYTF
TRBV7-9	TRBD2	TRBJ2-7	NA	TGTGCCAGCAACGGACTAGCGGGAAAGCAGTACTTC	CASNGLAGKQYF